A selection of T cell receptor beta chains follows, all from one sample in a study of blood T cell repertoires in COVID-19. This table comes from immunoSEQ multiplex PCR, and its TCRdb copy is limited to in-frame clones, with some not included. The table has some 38,000 clones, approximately 91% seen once. The sequenced material came from peripheral blood. The receptors stem from a man in his forties or fifties with active COVID-19. The CDR3 runs from the conserved cysteine through the conserved F or W. Each record gives: V gene, J gene, D gene, clone size, CDR3 protein, CDR3 DNA. The D gene is left open where the match is weak. For some rows the clone size is stated as once, few or many, or as a class when expanded; others skip it.

>TRBV12-3/TRBV12-4|TRBJ1-6|TRBD1|NA
CASSLQGGSPLHF
TGTGCCAGCAGTTTACAGGGGGGTTCACCCCTCCACTTT
>TRBV3-1/TRBV3-2|TRBJ2-2|TRBD2|NA
CASSQEAPSGRGHRGAVF
TGTGCCAGCAGCCAAGAAGCCCCTAGCGGGAGAGGACACCGGGGAGCTGTTTTT
>TRBV10-3|TRBJ1-5|TRBD1|once
CAISEREDRSQPQHF
TGTGCCATCAGTGAGAGGGAGGACAGGAGTCAGCCCCAGCATTTT
>TRBV18|TRBJ2-3|TRBD1|once
CASRGQVVDTQYF
TGTGCCAGCCGGGGACAGGTGGTAGATACGCAGTATTTT
>TRBV12-5|TRBJ1-2|NA|NA
CASGLRTEFYGYTF
TGTGCTAGTGGTCTAAGGACAGAGTTCTATGGCTACACCTTC
>TRBV7-2|TRBJ1-5|NA|NA
CASSLGSDSNQPQHF
TGTGCCAGCAGCTTAGGATCAGATAGCAATCAGCCCCAGCATTTT
>TRBV5-4|TRBJ2-1|TRBD2|NA
CASSLGAGGSHEQFF
TGTGCCAGCAGCTTGGGAGCGGGAGGGAGCCATGAGCAGTTCTTC
>TRBV5-4|TRBJ1-2|NA|NA
CASRSTGLYGYTF
TGTGCCAGCAGGTCGACAGGACTCTATGGCTACACCTTC
>TRBV11-3|TRBJ2-2|TRBD2|NA
CASSSTSDGELFF
TGTGCCAGCAGCTCGACTAGCGACGGGGAGCTGTTTTTT
>TRBV9|TRBJ1-2|NA|NA
CASSQTGGNHGYTF
TGTGCCAGCAGCCAGACCGGGGGTAATCACGGCTACACCTTC
>TRBV7-6|TRBJ2-2|TRBD1|NA
CASSRLSQGSGELFF
TGTGCCAGCAGCCGTCTTTCACAGGGGTCCGGGGAGCTGTTTTTT
>TRBV5-1|TRBJ2-5|NA|NA
CASSFSQETQYF
TGCGCCAGCAGCTTCTCTCAAGAGACCCAGTACTTC
>TRBV10-3|TRBJ2-7|NA|NA
CAISGGQGIVEQYF
TGTGCCATCAGTGGGGGGCAGGGGATAGTGGAGCAGTACTTC
>TRBV5-1|TRBJ2-1|TRBD1|NA
CASSFRDRAYNEQFF
TGCGCCAGCAGCTTCCGGGACAGGGCCTACAATGAGCAGTTCTTC
>TRBV29-1|TRBJ2-3|TRBD2|NA
CSVSLGLAGGLGTDTQYF
TGCAGCGTCTCTCTAGGTCTAGCGGGGGGCTTGGGCACAGATACGCAGTATTTT
>TRBV19|TRBJ1-5|NA|NA
CASRPGPGRVNQPQHF
TGTGCCAGTAGGCCGGGACCCGGGAGGGTTAATCAGCCCCAGCATTTT
>TRBV7-9|TRBJ1-3|NA|NA
CASSRYPGGSSGNTIYF
TGTGCCAGCAGCCGCTACCCGGGAGGGTCCTCTGGAAACACCATATATTTT
>TRBV27|TRBJ1-2|NA|NA
CASSPSRSSGYTF
TGTGCCAGCAGTCCTAGCAGATCCAGTGGCTACACCTTC
>TRBV18|TRBJ2-2|TRBD1|NA
CASSAGTGNTGELFF
TGTGCCAGCTCAGCCGGGACAGGCAACACCGGGGAGCTGTTTTTT
>TRBV6-5|TRBJ2-1|NA|NA
CASSYGSGSVEQFF
TGTGCCAGCAGTTACGGCTCGGGGTCTGTTGAGCAGTTCTTC
>TRBV9|TRBJ1-2|TRBD1|NA
CASSPRTGGLNYGYTF
TGTGCCAGCAGCCCGCGTACAGGGGGCCTTAACTATGGCTACACCTTC
>TRBV18|TRBJ2-3|NA|NA
CASSSIRETDTQYF
TGTGCCAGCTCATCCATCCGGGAGACAGATACGCAGTATTTT
>TRBV7-3|TRBJ1-2|TRBD1|NA
CASSSSTGHSNYGYTF
TGTGCCAGCAGCTCCTCGACAGGGCACTCTAACTATGGCTACACCTTC
>TRBV9|TRBJ2-7|TRBD1|NA
CASSAGGQGFEQYF
TGTGCCAGCAGCGCAGGTGGACAGGGGTTCGAGCAGTACTTC
>TRBV11-3|TRBJ2-1|TRBD1|NA
CASSLRTGVGAYNEQFF
TGTGCCAGCAGCTTAAGAACAGGGGTAGGGGCCTACAATGAGCAGTTCTTC
>TRBV7-9|TRBJ2-3|TRBD2|NA
CASRTRAGEGTQYF
TGTGCCAGCAGAACCAGAGCGGGGGAGGGTACGCAGTATTTT
>TRBV5-1|TRBJ2-1|NA|NA
CASSSDSPTFNEQFF
TGCGCCAGCAGCTCGGACTCCCCCACATTCAATGAGCAGTTCTTC
>TRBV6-6|TRBJ1-5|NA|NA
CASSRDSVNQPQHF
TGTGCCAGCAGCCGAGACAGCGTCAATCAGCCCCAGCATTTT
>TRBV7-3|TRBJ2-1|NA|NA
CASSLGENNEQFF
TGTGCCAGCAGCTTAGGGGAGAACAATGAGCAGTTCTTC
>TRBV3-1/TRBV3-2|TRBJ2-1|TRBD2|NA
CASSQDRAGGIYNEQFF
TGTGCCAGCAGCCAAGATCGAGCGGGAGGAATTTACAATGAGCAGTTCTTC
>TRBV7-2|TRBJ1-3|NA|NA
CASSFTGSSGNTIYF
TGTGCCAGCAGCTTTACAGGGAGCTCTGGAAACACCATATATTTT
>TRBV5-1|TRBJ2-7|NA|NA
CASSLDALVWRGGNEQYF
TGCGCCAGCAGCTTGGATGCTTTAGTGTGGAGGGGGGGCAACGAGCAGTACTTC
>TRBV2|TRBJ1-6|NA|NA
CASTLENSYNSPLHF
TGTGCCAGCACCTTGGAGAACTCCTATAATTCACCCCTCCACTTT
>TRBV5-1|TRBJ1-2|NA|NA
CASSLAPAVNYGYTF
TGCGCCAGCAGCTTGGCACCGGCGGTTAACTATGGCTACACCTTC
>TRBV19|TRBJ2-7|TRBD1|NA
CASSQEMGQRFYEQYF
TGTGCCAGTAGTCAAGAAATGGGACAGAGATTCTACGAGCAGTACTTC
>TRBV29-1|TRBJ2-1|TRBD1|NA
CSVRIGTAYNEQFF
TGCAGCGTTAGAATCGGGACAGCCTACAATGAGCAGTTCTTC
>TRBV4-1|TRBJ2-3|TRBD2|NA
CASSRTSGRDTQYF
TGCGCCAGCAGCCGGACTAGCGGGAGAGATACGCAGTATTTT
>TRBV7-9|TRBJ2-1|TRBD2|NA
CASSLTGGLADNEQFF
TGTGCCAGCAGCCTCACGGGGGGACTAGCGGACAATGAGCAGTTCTTC
>TRBV3-1/TRBV3-2|TRBJ1-1|TRBD1|NA
CASSPIGGDRNTEAFF
TGTGCCAGCAGCCCGATCGGGGGGGACAGGAACACTGAAGCTTTCTTT
>TRBV4-3|TRBJ1-5|NA|few
CASSQDRAGAQHF
TGCGCCAGCAGCCAAGATCGGGCAGGGGCCCAGCATTTT
>TRBV2|TRBJ2-3|TRBD2|NA
CASSEALRGSGKDTQYF
TGTGCCAGCAGTGAAGCGCTTAGGGGTAGCGGGAAGGATACGCAGTATTTT